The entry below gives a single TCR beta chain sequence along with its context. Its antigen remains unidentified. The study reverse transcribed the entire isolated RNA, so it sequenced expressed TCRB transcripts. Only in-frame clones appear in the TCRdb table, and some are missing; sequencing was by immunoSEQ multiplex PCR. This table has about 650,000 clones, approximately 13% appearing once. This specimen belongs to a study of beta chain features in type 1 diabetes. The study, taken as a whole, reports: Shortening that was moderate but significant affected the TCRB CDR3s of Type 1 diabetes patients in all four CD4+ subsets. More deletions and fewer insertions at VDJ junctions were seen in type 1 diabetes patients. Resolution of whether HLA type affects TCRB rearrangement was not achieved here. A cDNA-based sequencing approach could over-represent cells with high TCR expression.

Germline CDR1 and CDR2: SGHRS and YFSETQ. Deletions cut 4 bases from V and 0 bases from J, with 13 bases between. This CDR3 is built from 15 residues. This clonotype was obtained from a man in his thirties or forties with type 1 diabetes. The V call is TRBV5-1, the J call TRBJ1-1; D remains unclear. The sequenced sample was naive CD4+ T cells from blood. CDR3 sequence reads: CASSTSVTVNTEAFF. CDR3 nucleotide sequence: TGCGCCAGCAGCACTTCCGTGACGGTGAACACTGAAGCTTTCTTT.